What follows are 3 T cell receptor beta chains derived from one specimen sequenced in a study of Graves' ophthalmopathy and Graves' hyperthyroidism. As the template, RNA transcripts were used to amplify TCR beta CDR3 regions. First-round RT-PCR with HTBI primers preceded a second-round multiplex PCR. TCRdb recomputed calls from the multiplex PCR reads with MiXCR, one row per CDR3 protein. The sample records around 400,000 distinct CDR3 sequences, around 20% being singletons. The sequenced material came from peripheral blood. Receptor source: a woman between 18 and 30 years old with stable Graves' hyperthyroidism.

DNA of the CDR3: TGTGCCAGCAGTCCACAGGAGTTTCTTCACGAGCAGTACTTC. Translation: CASSPQEFLHEQYF. The V gene is TRBV28, the J gene TRBJ2-7; tentatively, D is TRBD1 (5 bases). Per the germline V gene, CDR1 is MDHEN and CDR2 is SYDVKM. V shed 5 bases and J shed 5 bases, with 16 bases lying between them. The CDR3 is 14 amino acids.

This clonotype showed up many times. The rearrangement links TRBV28 to TRBJ2-7; maybe TRBD2 (6 bases). V lost 7 bases to trimming and J lost 4 bases, with 20 bases between them. Looked up from germline, CDR1 is MDHEN and CDR2 is SYDVKM. The CDR3 is made up of 15 amino acids. As DNA, the CDR3 is TGTGCCAGCACCCCTCCTTACCGGGGGTTGTACGAGCAGTACTTC. This gives the protein CASTPPYRGLYEQYF. The full variable domain, completed using reference TRBV28 and TRBJ2-7, is DVKVTQSSRYLVKRTGEKVFLECVQDMDHENMFWYRQDPGLGLRLIYFSYDVKMKEKGDIPEGYSVSREKKERFSLILESASTNQTSMYLCASTPPYRGLYEQYFGPGTRLTVT.

This clonotype was observed at least ten times. The CDR3 DNA follows: TGTGCCACCAGCAGAGTGAGCAGTACCTACGAGCAGTACTTC. Its translation is CATSRVSSTYEQYF. The rearrangement links TRBV15 to TRBJ2-7; the D is unclear. V lost 1 base and J 2 bases, leaving 9 bases between the germline ends. CDR1 is LNHNV and CDR2 is YYDKDF in the germline V gene (reference sequence). This CDR3 is built from 14 residues. Looking up the rest from reference TRBV15 and TRBJ2-7 gives the full variable domain: DAMVIQNPRYQVTQFGKPVTLSCSQTLNHNVMYWYQQKSSQAPKLLFHYYDKDFNNEADTPDNFQSRRPNTSFCFLDIRSPGLGDTAMYLCATSRVSSTYEQYFGPGTRLTVT.